This TCR beta chain was identified in a study of CD8 T cells in Susac syndrome. Reverse transcription of 0.5 to 1 ug RNA used random hexamers. The authors amplified TCR beta CDR3 across 54 Vbeta and 13 Jbeta using immunoSEQ multiplex PCR. TCRdb re-called the immunoSEQ multiplex PCR reads through MiXCR, storing one row per CDR3 protein. The table has about 190,000 distinct CDR3 sequences, approximately 95% seen once. Negative isolation yielded CD8+ and CD4+ T cells; FACS enriched TEMRA cells. Sequencing used CD4+ T cells from PBMCs. The receptor was derived from a human donor in good health.

The CDR3 loop is CAIQDTTDTQYF. The CDR3, as DNA: TGTGCCATCCAGGACACCACAGATACGCAGTATTTT. This chain links TRBV28 with TRBJ2-3; D might be TRBD1 (5 bases). Trimming pared 10 bases from V and 2 bases from J, leaving 10 bases between. The CDR3 is 12 residues long. Germline V gives CDR1 MDHEN, CDR2 SYDVKM.